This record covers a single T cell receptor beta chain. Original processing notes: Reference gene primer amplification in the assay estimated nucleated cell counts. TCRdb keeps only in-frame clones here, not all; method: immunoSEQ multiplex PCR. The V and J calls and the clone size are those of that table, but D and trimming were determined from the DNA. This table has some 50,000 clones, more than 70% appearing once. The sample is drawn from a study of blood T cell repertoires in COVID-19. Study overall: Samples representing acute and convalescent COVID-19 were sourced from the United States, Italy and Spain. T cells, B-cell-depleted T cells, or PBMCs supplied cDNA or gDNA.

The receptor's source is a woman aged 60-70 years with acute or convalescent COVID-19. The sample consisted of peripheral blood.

CDR3 sequence (DNA): TGTGCTGGAGGAGGGTCGGGTGGCTACACCTTC. Its translation is CAGGGSGGYTF. The genes are TRBV30 and TRBJ1-2; D is unresolved. The germline V gene has CDR1 GTSNPN and CDR2 SVGIG (reference sequence). The CDR3 loop spans 11 amino acids. Variable domain in full (rest from reference TRBV30 and TRBJ1-2): SQTIHQWPATLVQPVGSPLSLECTVEGTSNPNLYWYRQAAGRGLQLLFYSVGIGQISSEVPQNLSASRPQDRQFILSSKKLLLSDSGFYLCAGGGSGGYTFGSGTRLTVV.